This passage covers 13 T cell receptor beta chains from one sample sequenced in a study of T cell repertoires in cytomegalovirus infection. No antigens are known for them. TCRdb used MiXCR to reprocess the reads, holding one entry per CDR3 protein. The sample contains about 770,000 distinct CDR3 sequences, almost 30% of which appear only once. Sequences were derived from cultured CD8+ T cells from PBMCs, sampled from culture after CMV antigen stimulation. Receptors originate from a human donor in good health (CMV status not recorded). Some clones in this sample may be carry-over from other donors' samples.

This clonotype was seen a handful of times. CDR3 region: CASYHGAHGYTF. The CDR3 bases are TGTGCCAGCTACCACGGGGCTCATGGCTACACCTTC. This chain joins TRBV12-3 or TRBV12-4 and TRBJ1-2, with a tentative D call TRBD1 (5 bases). V lost 8 bases and J 6 bases, leaving 13 bases between the germline ends. This CDR3 is built from 12 residues.

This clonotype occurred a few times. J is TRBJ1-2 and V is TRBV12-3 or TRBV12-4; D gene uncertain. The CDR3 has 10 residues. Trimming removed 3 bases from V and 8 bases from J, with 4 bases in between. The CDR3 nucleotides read TGTGCCAGCAGTTTTAGCGGCTACACCTTC. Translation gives CASSFSGYTF.

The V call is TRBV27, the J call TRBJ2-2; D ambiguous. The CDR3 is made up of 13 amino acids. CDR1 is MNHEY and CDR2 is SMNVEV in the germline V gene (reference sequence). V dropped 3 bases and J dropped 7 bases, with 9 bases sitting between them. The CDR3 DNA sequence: TGTGCCAGCAGTTTGGAAGGGAACGGGGAGCTGTTTTTT. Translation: CASSLEGNGELFF.

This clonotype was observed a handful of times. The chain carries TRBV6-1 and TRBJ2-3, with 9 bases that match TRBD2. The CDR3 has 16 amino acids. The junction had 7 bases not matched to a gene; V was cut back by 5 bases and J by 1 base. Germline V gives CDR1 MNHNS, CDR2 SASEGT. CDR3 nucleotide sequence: TGTGCCAGCAGTTTCGACCTAGCGGGGCGCACAGATACGCAGTATTTT. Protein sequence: CASSFDLAGRTDTQYF.

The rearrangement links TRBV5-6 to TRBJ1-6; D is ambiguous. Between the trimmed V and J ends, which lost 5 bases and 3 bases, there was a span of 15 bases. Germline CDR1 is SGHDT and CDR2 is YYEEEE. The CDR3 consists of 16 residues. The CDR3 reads CASRPSGIRYNSPLHF. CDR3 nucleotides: TGTGCCAGCAGACCGTCCGGGATCCGCTATAATTCACCCCTCCACTTT.

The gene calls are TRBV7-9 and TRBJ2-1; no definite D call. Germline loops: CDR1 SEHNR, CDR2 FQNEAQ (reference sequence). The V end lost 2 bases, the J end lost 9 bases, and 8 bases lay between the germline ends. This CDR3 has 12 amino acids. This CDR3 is CASSLRWGEQFF. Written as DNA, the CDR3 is TGTGCCAGCAGCTTAAGGTGGGGTGAGCAGTTCTTC.

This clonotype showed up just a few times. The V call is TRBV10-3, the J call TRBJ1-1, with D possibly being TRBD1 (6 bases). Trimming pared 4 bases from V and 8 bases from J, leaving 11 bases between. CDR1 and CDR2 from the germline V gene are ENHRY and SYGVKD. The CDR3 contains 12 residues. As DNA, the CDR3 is TGTGCCATCAGTGCAACAGGGCCGGAAGCTTTCTTT. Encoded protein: CAISATGPEAFF.

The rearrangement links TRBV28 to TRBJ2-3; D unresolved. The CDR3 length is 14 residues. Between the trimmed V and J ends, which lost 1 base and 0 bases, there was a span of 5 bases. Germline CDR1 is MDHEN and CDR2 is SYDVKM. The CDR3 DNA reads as TGTGCCAGCAGTTTATCGGACAGCACAGATACGCAGTATTTT. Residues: CASSLSDSTDTQYF.

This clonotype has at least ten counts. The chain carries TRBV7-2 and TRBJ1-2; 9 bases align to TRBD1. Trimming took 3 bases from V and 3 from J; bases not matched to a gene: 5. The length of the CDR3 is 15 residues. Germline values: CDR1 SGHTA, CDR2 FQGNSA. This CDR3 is CASSFPGTGYYGYTF. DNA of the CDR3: TGTGCCAGCAGCTTCCCCGGGACAGGGTACTATGGCTACACCTTC.

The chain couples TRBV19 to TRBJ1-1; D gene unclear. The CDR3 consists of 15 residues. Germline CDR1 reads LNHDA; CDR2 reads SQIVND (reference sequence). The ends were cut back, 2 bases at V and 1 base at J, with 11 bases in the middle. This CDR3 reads CASSISAGSNTEAFF. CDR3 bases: TGTGCCAGTAGTATATCCGCAGGTTCGAACACTGAAGCTTTCTTT.

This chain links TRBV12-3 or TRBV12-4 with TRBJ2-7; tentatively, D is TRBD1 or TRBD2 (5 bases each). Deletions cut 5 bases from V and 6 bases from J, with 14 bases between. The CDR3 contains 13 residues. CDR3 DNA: TGTGCCAGCAGTCCGGGACCGACGGTCGAGCAGTACGTC. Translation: CASSPGPTVEQYV.

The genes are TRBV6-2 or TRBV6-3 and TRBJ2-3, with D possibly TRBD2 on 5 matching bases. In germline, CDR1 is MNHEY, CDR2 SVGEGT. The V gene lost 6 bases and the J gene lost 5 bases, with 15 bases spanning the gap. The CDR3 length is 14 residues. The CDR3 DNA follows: TGTGCCAGCAGCTCCGGACTGTATGAAGATACGCAGTATTTT. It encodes CASSSGLYEDTQYF.

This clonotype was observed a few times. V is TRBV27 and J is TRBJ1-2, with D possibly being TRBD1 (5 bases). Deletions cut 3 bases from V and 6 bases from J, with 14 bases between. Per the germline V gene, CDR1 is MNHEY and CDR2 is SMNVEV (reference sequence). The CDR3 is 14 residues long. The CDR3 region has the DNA TGTGCCAGCAGTTTGGCCCGGGGGTCCCATGGCTACACCTTC. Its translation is CASSLARGSHGYTF.